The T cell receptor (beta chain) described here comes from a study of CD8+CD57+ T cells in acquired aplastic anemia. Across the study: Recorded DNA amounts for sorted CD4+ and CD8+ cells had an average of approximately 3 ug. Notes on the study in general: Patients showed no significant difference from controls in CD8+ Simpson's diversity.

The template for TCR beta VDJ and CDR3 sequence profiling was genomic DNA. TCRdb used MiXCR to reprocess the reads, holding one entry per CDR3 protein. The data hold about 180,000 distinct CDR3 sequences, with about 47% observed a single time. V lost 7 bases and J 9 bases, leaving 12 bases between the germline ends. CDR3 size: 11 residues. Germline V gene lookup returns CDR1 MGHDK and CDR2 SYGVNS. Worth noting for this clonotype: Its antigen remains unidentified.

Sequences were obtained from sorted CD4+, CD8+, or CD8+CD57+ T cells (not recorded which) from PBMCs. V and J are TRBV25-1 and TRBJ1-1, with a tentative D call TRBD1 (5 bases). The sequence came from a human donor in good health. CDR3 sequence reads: CASMAGPQAFF. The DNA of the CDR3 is TGTGCCAGCATGGCAGGGCCACAAGCTTTCTTT.